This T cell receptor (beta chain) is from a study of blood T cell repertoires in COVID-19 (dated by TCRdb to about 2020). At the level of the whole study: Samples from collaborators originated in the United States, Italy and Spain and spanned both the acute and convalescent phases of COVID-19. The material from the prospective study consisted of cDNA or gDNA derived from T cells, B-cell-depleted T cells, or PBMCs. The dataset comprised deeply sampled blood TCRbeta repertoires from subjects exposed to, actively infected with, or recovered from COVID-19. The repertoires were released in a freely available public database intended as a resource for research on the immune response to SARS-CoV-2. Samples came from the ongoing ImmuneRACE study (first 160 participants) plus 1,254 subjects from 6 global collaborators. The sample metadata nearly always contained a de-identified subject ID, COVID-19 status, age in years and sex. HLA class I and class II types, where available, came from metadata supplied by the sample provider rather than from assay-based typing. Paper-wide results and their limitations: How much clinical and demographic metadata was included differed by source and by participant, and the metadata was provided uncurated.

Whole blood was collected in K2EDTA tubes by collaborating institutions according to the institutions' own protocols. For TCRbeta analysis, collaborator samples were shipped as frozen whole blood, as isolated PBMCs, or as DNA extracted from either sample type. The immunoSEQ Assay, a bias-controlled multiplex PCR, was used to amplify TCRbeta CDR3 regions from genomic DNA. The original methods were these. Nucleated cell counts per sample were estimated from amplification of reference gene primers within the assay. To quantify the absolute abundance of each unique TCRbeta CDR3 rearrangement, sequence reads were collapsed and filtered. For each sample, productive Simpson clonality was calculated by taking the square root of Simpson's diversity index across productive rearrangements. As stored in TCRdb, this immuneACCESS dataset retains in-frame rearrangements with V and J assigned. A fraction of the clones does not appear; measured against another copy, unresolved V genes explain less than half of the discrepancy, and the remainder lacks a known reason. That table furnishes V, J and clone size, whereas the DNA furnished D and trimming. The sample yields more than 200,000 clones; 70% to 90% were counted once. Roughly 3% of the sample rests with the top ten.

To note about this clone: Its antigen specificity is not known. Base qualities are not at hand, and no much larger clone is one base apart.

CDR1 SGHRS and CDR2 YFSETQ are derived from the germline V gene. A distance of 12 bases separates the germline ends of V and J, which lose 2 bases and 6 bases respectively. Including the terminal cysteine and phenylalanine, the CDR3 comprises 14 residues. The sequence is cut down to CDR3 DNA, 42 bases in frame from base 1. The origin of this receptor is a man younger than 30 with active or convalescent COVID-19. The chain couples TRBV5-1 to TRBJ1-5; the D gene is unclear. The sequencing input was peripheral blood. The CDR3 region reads CASSFAGEGQPQHF. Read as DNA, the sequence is TGCGCCAGCAGCTTTGCCGGGGAAGGTCAGCCCCAGCATTTT.